This T cell receptor (beta chain) was sequenced in a study of shared clonotypes between healthy human individuals. Libraries were prepared by immunoSEQ multiplex PCR; TCRdb keeps only in-frame clonotypes and omits some of them. Of some 2 million clones in the sample, around 96% were seen once. Terminally differentiated effector memory CD45RA+ cells were excluded from the naive CD8 cells, which were CD45RO-negative and positively selected for CCR7. The receptor was derived from a man aged 18-30 years in good health. The sample consisted of naive CD8+ T cells sorted from blood.

CDR3 in DNA: TGTGCCAGCAGCCCGGGGATATCCTACAATGAGCAGTTCTTC. Protein product: CASSPGISYNEQFF. The rearrangement uses TRBV9 and TRBJ2-1; perhaps TRBD2 as D (5 bases). Germline assignment: CDR1 SGDLS and CDR2 YYNGEE. The CDR3 covers 14 residues. V was clipped by 4 bases and J by 1 base, with 9 bases between them.